The 2 T cell receptor beta chains presented below share a single source sample, sequenced in a study of blood T cell repertoires in COVID-19. Data came from immunoSEQ multiplex PCR; TCRdb stores just in-frame clones and leaves some out. The table includes 300,000 to 350,000 clones, approximately 86% detected once. Sequenced sample: peripheral blood. These receptors originate from a man in his late teens or twenties with active or convalescent COVID-19.

The rearrangement uses TRBV11-2 and TRBJ1-6; possible D gene TRBD1, 6 bases. The ends were cut back, 5 bases at V and 7 bases at J, with 18 bases in the middle. The CDR3 spans 16 residues. Germline CDR1 reads SGHAT; CDR2 reads FQNNGV. The CDR3 DNA sequence: TGTGCCAGCAGCCCTATATGGGGGCCTAGGAATTCACCCCTCCACTTT. Protein: CASSPIWGPRNSPLHF.

The CDR3 spells CASSLLGTSGAQETQYF. The CDR3 nucleotides are TGCGCCAGCAGCTTGTTGGGGACTAGCGGGGCCCAAGAGACCCAGTACTTC. The chain employs TRBV5-1 and TRBJ2-5, with 13 bases that match TRBD2. The CDR3 is 17 residues long. Germline CDR1 reads SGHRS; CDR2 reads YFSETQ. V trimming: 1 base; J trimming: 1 base; junction bases outside the gene matches: 4.